This T cell receptor beta chain is drawn from a study of blood T cell repertoires in COVID-19. In the study overall: Donors in the United States, Italy and Spain gave samples during acute or convalescent COVID-19. The analysed material was cDNA or gDNA that came from T cells, B-cell-depleted T cells, or PBMCs.

Study processing details: Nucleated cell number was recorded as an estimate derived from reference gene primer amplification. TCRdb keeps only in-frame clones here, not all; method: immunoSEQ multiplex PCR. V and J calls and clone size come straight from that table; D and trimming were deduced from the DNA. This sample carries 150,000 or so clones, 90% to 95% of them seen once, and the ten largest clones take about 4.5%. V gave up 5 bases and J gave up 2 bases, with 12 bases separating them. Per germline, CDR1 LGHNA and CDR2 YSLEER. This CDR3 comprises 14 residues. This chain connects TRBV4-3 to TRBJ1-2, with D unclear. This receptor was identified in a woman in her forties or fifties with acute or convalescent COVID-19. The sequenced material came from peripheral blood. The CDR3 spells CASSTRTGNYGYTF. CDR3 DNA sequence: TGCGCCAGCAGCACTAGGACTGGAAACTATGGCTACACCTTC.